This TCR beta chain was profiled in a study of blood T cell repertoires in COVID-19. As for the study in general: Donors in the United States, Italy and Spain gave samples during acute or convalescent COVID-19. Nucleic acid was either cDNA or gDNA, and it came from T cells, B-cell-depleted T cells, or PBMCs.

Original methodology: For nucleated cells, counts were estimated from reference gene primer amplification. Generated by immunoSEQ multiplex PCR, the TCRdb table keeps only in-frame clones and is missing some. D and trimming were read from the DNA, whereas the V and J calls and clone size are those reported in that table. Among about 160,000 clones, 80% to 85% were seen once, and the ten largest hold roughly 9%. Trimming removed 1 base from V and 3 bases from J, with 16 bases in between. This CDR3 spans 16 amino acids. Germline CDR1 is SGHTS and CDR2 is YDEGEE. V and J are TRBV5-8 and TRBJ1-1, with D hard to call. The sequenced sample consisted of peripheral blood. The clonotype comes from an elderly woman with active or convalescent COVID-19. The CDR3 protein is CASSLRPPEEYTEAFF. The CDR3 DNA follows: TGTGCCAGCAGCTTGAGGCCCCCGGAGGAGTACACTGAAGCTTTCTTT.